This paragraph reports one TCR beta chain. Its target is not known. These data belong to a study of OX40 agonist ivuxolimab in advanced cancers. Study-level points and caveats: More expanded clones were seen, on average, in CD8+ T cells than in CD4+. Circulating CD4+ and CD8+ T cells showed clonal expansion by week 6 at 0.1 to 3.0 mg/kg.

Clones were read by immunoSEQ multiplex PCR, and TCRdb kept only the in-frame ones, dropping some. The table includes 70,000 to 80,000 clones, approximately 81% detected once. Germline values: CDR1 SNHLY, CDR2 FYNNEI. V was trimmed by 4 bases and J by 3 bases, leaving 13 bases between them. This CDR3 contains 14 residues. This receptor was taken from an adult with an advanced solid tumor such as melanoma, head and neck, liver or kidney cancer. This material consisted of CD4+ or CD8+ T cells sorted from blood, taken in a trial of the OX40 agonist ivuxolimab. The gene calls are TRBV2 and TRBJ2-7; D is uncertain. The DNA of the CDR3 is TGTGCCAGCAGTGTGATGAGAGTGAACTACGAGCAGTACTTC. Amino acid sequence: CASSVMRVNYEQYF.